What follows are 18 T cell receptor beta chains derived from one specimen sequenced in a study of response to subunit inactivated influenza vaccine. TCRdb recomputed calls from the RT-PCR reads with MiXCR, one row per CDR3 protein. Of more than 400,000 distinct CDR3 sequences listed, 9.5% to 13% are singletons. The sample was PBMCs from blood, taken 45 days after vaccination. These receptor sequences come from a middle-aged man who received an inactivated influenza vaccine.

This rearrangement joins TRBV12-3 or TRBV12-4 to TRBJ2-5, with D unclear. Trimming took 0 bases from V and 1 from J, leaving 6 bases between them. The CDR3 is made up of 14 amino acids. CDR3 in DNA: TGTGCCAGCAGTTTAGCGCTCGGCCAAGAGACCCAGTACTTC. Its protein product is CASSLALGQETQYF.

The sample holds a few counts of this clonotype. The genes are TRBV5-1 and TRBJ2-5, with D tentatively TRBD2 (6 bases). The CDR3 is made up of 15 amino acids. The germline V and J ends were trimmed by 4 bases and 0 bases, with 13 bases remaining between them. The germline CDR1 and CDR2 sequences are SGHRS and YFSETQ. CDR3 nucleotide sequence: TGCGCCAGCAGCCTGACGGCGGGGAACCAAGAGACCCAGTACTTC. This sequence encodes CASSLTAGNQETQYF.

This clonotype appeared a few times. V and J are TRBV28 and TRBJ1-4; 8 bases align to TRBD1. CDR3 size: 17 residues. Germline CDR1 MDHEN, CDR2 SYDVKM. V was clipped by 7 bases and J by 1 base; unmatched bases: 11. The CDR3 reads CASKAGTGRRTNEKLFF. For the CDR3, the DNA is TGTGCCAGCAAAGCCGGGACAGGCCGCAGAACTAATGAAAAACTGTTTTTT.

This clonotype was counted between two and nine times. The rearrangement joins TRBV6-2 or TRBV6-3 to TRBJ2-1, with D possibly TRBD2 on 5 matching bases. The length of the CDR3 is 15 residues. CDR1 MNHEY and CDR2 SVGEGT come from the germline V gene. Trimming took 9 bases from V and 5 from J, leaving 20 bases between them. Written as DNA, the CDR3 is TGTGCCAGTCGCCTGAGGGTGAACACACACAATGAGCAGTTCTTC. Its translation: CASRLRVNTHNEQFF.

The table lists this clonotype with many counts. The CDR3 spells CAISESAVGTEAFF. The CDR3, as DNA: TGTGCCATCAGTGAGTCCGCGGTTGGCACTGAAGCTTTCTTT. This chain joins TRBV10-3 and TRBJ1-1; D not certain. From germline, CDR1 is ENHRY and CDR2 SYGVKD. The CDR3 length is 14 residues. Trimming pared 0 bases from V and 4 bases from J, leaving 9 bases between.

Many counts were recorded for this clonotype. The chain employs TRBV9 and TRBJ1-1; D may be TRBD1 (6 bases). The CDR3 is made up of 13 amino acids. The V end lost 4 bases, the J end lost 3 bases, and 10 bases lay between the germline ends. Germline values: CDR1 SGDLS, CDR2 YYNGEE. The CDR3 reads CASSKRGDTEAFF. The CDR3 DNA follows: TGTGCCAGCAGCAAGAGGGGGGACACTGAAGCTTTCTTT.

V is TRBV11-1 and J is TRBJ2-2; TRBD1 agrees at 10 bases. Germline V CDR1 and CDR2: SGHAT, FQDESV (reference sequence). The length of the CDR3 is 19 residues. With V trimmed by 6 bases and J by 3 bases, 16 bases remained unmatched. CDR3 in DNA: TGTGCCAGCAGGGTACGCCCGACTAAGACAGGGGGCTACACCGGGGAGCTGTTTTTT. Protein sequence: CASRVRPTKTGGYTGELFF.

This clonotype showed up many times. This chain connects TRBV4-2 to TRBJ2-2; no firm D call. The V gene's germline CDR1 is LGHNA and CDR2 YNFKEQ. The CDR3 is 15 amino acids. V was shortened by 0 bases and J by 1 base, with 6 bases between the two germline ends. The CDR3 sequence is CASSQDPRNTGELFF. CDR3 in DNA: TGTGCCAGCAGCCAAGACCCAAGGAACACCGGGGAGCTGTTTTTT.

V gene TRBV7-8 combines with J gene TRBJ2-7; a weak D match, TRBD2 (6 bases). Deletions cut 5 bases from V and 3 bases from J, with 14 bases between. The germline V gene encodes CDR1 SGHVS and CDR2 FQNEAQ. The CDR3 covers 14 residues. This CDR3 is CASSPTRGYYEQYF. In DNA, the CDR3 is TGTGCCAGCAGCCCAACTCGGGGGTACTACGAGCAGTACTTC.

The V gene is TRBV4-1, the J gene TRBJ2-2; D remains ambiguous. The CDR3 runs to 13 residues. Per the germline V gene, CDR1 is MGHRA and CDR2 is YSYEKL. V lost 2 bases and J 4 bases, leaving 5 bases between the germline ends. CDR3 in DNA: TGCGCCAGCAGCCAAACTACCACCGGGGAGCTGTTTTTT. This translates into CASSQTTTGELFF.

Only a few counts were recorded for this clonotype. This chain connects TRBV5-1 to TRBJ1-1, with D perhaps matching TRBD1 (6 bases). The CDR3 totals 15 residues. Germline CDR1 and CDR2: SGHRS and YFSETQ. V was cut by 4 bases and J by 2 bases, with 15 bases left in between. CDR3 sequence reads: CASSPTGNGNTEAFF. The CDR3 DNA follows: TGCGCCAGCAGCCCCACAGGGAATGGTAACACTGAAGCTTTCTTT.

This clonotype was recorded many times. V usage is TRBV9 and J usage is TRBJ2-5, with D unresolved. The V and J ends lost 0 bases and 4 bases respectively, with 10 bases between them. In germline, CDR1 is SGDLS, CDR2 YYNGEE. The CDR3 is made up of 14 amino acids. CDR3 DNA: TGTGCCAGCAGCGTAGGATCCACGAGAGAGACCCAGTACTTC. This sequence encodes CASSVGSTRETQYF.

This chain uses TRBV28 with TRBJ2-7; D call uncertain. The CDR3 has 12 amino acids. With 6 bases removed from V and 5 bases from J, the gap between germline ends came to 11 bases. Germline-derived CDR1 and CDR2 are MDHEN and SYDVKM. The chain's CDR3 is CASRGFGDEQYF. CDR3 in DNA: TGTGCCAGCAGGGGTTTCGGTGACGAGCAGTACTTC.

The chain couples TRBV20-1 to TRBJ2-1, with D tentatively TRBD1 or TRBD2 (6 bases each). The CDR3 consists of 13 residues. Trimming cost V 6 bases and J 8 bases, with 17 bases left between them. Per the germline V gene, CDR1 is DFQATT and CDR2 is SNEGSKA (reference sequence). The CDR3 DNA reads TGCAGTGCCCTCCCAAGGGGGGTCTATGAGCAGTTCTTC. The encoded protein is CSALPRGVYEQFF.

This chain connects TRBV12-3 or TRBV12-4 to TRBJ1-4; maybe TRBD1 (5 bases). CDR3 length: 13 amino acids. V shed 6 bases and J shed 4 bases, with 9 bases lying between them. As DNA, the CDR3 is TGTGCCAGCAGACGGGGCCTTAATGAAAAACTGTTTTTT. Its translation is CASRRGLNEKLFF.

The rearrangement uses TRBV4-3 and TRBJ2-7; possibly TRBD1 for D (6 bases). Germline values: CDR1 LGHNA, CDR2 YSLEER. The CDR3 is made up of 15 amino acids. The ends were cut back, 0 bases at V and 4 bases at J, with 13 bases in the middle. CDR3 in amino acids: CASSQDAPRGYEQYF. DNA of the CDR3: TGCGCCAGCAGCCAAGATGCCCCTAGGGGGTACGAGCAGTACTTC.

This clonotype was counted a few times. The V gene is TRBV6-1, the J gene TRBJ1-5, with D possibly matching TRBD1 (5 bases). Germline assignment: CDR1 MNHNS and CDR2 SASEGT. CDR3 size: 15 residues. Trimming removed 5 bases at V and 6 bases at J, with 17 bases between. Here the CDR3 reads CASSPRGGVGQPQHF. The CDR3 DNA is TGTGCCAGCAGTCCCCGCGGGGGGGTCGGTCAGCCCCAGCATTTT.

This chain joins TRBV6-5 and TRBJ2-7, with D possibly being TRBD1 (7 bases). V lost 5 bases and J 9 bases, leaving 11 bases between the germline ends. The length of the CDR3 is 11 residues. From germline, CDR1 is MNHEY and CDR2 SVGAGI. The CDR3 loop is CASSAGTAQYF. In DNA, the CDR3 is TGTGCCAGCAGTGCGGGGACAGCGCAGTACTTC.